This T cell receptor (beta chain) was obtained from a study of neurological immune-mediated disorders. Study-wide results and caveats: It was HTLV-1-associated myelopathy that showed the most TCR clonal expansion, while multiple sclerosis showed the least, falling below healthy controls.

This clonotype has a count of ten or more. Antigen unknown. Each TCR transcript was tagged with a 10-nucleotide random UMI during 5'RACE. TCRdb redid the calling of the 5' RACE reads with MiXCR, one entry per CDR3 protein. The repertoire includes 70,000 to 75,000 distinct CDR3 sequences, around 13% of them detected once, and approximately 4.6% sits in the top ten. Trimming stripped 6 bases from V and 4 bases from J, with 10 bases between. The germline gives CDR1 MNHEY, CDR2 SVGAGI. The CDR3 sequence is 13 residues long. Time point described: longitudinal time-point 1 (baseline). Preparation of the unsorted libraries drew on 2 million PBMCs stored at -80 C.

The TCR originated in a female donor with HTLV-1-associated myelopathy (HAM/TSP). The rearrangement joins TRBV6-5 to TRBJ2-1; D remains unclear. The specimen was PBMCs. This CDR3 is CASSLLLYNEQFF. CDR3 nucleotides: TGTGCCAGCAGCCTTCTCTTGTACAATGAGCAGTTCTTC.